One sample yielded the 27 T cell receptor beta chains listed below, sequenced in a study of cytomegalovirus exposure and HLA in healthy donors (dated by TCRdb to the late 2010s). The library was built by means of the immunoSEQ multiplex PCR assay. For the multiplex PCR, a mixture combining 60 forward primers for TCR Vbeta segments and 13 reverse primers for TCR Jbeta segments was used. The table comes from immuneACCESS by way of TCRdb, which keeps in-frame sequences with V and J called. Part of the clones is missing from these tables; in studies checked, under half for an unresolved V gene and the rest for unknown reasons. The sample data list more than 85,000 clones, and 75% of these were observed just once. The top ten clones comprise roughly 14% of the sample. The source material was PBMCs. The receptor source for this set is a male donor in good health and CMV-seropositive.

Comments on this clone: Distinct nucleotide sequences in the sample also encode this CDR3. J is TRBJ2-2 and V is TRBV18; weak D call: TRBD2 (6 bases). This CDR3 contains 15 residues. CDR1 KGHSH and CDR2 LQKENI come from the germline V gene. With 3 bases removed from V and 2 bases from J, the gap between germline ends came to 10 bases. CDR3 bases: TGTGCCAGCTCACCGGGCGGGACCAACACCGGGGAGCTGTTTTTT. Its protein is CASSPGGTNTGELFF.

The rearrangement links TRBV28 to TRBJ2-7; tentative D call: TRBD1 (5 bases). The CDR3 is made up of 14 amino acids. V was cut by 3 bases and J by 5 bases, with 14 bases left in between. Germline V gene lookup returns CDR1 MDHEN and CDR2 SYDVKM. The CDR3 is CASSLGPQGNEQYF. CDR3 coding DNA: TGTGCCAGCAGTTTGGGGCCGCAGGGAAACGAGCAGTACTTC.

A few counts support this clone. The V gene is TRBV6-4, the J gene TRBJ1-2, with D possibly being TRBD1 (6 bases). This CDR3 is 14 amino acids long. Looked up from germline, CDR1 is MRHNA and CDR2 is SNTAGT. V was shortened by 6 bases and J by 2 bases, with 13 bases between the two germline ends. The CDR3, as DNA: TGTGCCAGCAGCTTACAGGGTAAAAACTATGGCTACACCTTC. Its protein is CASSLQGKNYGYTF.

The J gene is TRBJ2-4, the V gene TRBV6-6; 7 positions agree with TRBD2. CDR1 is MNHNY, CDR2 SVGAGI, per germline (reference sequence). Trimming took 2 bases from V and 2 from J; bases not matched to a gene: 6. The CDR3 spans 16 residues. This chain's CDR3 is CASSYVGSGSKNIQYF. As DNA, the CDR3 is TGTGCCAGCAGTTACGTTGGTAGCGGGTCCAAAAACATTCAGTACTTC.

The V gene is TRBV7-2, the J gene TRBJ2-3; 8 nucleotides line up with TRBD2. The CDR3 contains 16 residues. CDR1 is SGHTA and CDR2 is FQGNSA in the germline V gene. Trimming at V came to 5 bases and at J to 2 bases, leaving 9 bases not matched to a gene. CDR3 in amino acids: CASSPALAGNTDTQYF. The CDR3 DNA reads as TGTGCCAGCAGCCCAGCTTTAGCGGGGAACACAGATACGCAGTATTTT.

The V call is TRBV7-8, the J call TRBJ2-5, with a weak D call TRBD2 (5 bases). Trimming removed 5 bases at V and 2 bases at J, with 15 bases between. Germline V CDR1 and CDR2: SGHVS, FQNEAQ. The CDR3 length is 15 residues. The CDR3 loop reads CASSKWLTGQETQYF. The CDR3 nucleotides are TGTGCCAGCAGCAAATGGTTGACGGGGCAAGAGACCCAGTACTTC.

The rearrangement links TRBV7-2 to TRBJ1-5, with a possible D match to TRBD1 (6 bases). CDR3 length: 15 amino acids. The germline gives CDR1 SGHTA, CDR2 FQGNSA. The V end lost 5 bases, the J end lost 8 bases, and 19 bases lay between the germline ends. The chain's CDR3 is CASSGGTSAIEPQHF. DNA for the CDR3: TGTGCCAGCAGCGGTGGGACATCCGCCATCGAGCCCCAGCATTTT.

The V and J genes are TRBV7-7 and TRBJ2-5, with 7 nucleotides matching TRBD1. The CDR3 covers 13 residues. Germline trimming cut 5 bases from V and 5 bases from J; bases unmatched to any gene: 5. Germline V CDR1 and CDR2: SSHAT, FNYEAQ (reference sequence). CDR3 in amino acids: CASSRDRVETQYF. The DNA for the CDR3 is TGTGCCAGCAGCCGCGACAGGGTGGAGACCCAGTACTTC.

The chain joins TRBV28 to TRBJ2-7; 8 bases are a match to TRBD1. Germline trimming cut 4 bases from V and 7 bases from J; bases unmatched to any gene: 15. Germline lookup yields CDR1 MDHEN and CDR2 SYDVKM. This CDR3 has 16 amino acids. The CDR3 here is CASSSNRQGNRREQYF. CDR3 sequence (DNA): TGTGCCAGCAGTTCCAATCGACAGGGGAATAGAAGGGAGCAGTACTTC.

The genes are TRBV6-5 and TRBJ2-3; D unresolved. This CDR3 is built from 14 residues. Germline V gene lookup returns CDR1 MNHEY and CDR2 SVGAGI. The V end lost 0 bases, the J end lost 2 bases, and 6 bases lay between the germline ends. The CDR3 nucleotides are TGTGCCAGCAGTTACTCGAGCGACACAGATACGCAGTATTTT. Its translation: CASSYSSDTDTQYF.

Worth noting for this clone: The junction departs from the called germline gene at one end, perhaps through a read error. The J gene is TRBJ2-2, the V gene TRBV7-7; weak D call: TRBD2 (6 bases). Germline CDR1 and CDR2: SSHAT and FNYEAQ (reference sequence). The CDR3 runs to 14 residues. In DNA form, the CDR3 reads TGTGCTAGCAGGAGGGACTTTCGCACCGGGGAGCTGTTTTTT. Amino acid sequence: CASRRDFRTGELFF.

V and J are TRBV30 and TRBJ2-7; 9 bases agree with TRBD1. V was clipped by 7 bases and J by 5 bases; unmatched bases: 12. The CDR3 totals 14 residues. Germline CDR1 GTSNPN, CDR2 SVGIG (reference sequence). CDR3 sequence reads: CASYSGTGKDEQYF. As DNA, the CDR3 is TGTGCCTCCTACTCCGGGACAGGGAAAGACGAGCAGTACTTC.

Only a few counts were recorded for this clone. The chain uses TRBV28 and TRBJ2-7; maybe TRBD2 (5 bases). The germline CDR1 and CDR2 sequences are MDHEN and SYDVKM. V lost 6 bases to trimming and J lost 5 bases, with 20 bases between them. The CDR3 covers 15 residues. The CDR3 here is CASSLASSLVDEQYF. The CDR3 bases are TGTGCCAGCAGCCTAGCAAGTTCACTTGTCGACGAGCAGTACTTC.

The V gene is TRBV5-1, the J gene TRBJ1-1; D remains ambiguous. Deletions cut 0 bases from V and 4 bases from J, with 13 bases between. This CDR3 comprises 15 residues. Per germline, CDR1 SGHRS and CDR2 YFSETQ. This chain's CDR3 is CASSLEAQPTTEAFF. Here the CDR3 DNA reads TGCGCCAGCAGCTTGGAGGCACAGCCGACCACTGAAGCTTTCTTT. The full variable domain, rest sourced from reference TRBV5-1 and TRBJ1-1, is KAGVTQTPRYLIKTRGQQVTLSCSPISGHRSVSWYQQTPGQGLQFLFEYFSETQRNKGNFPGRFSGRQFSNSRSEMNVSTLELGDSALYLCASSLEAQPTTEAFFGQGTRLTVV.

CDR3 sequence: CSSGDSDTQYF. CDR3 in DNA: TGCAGCTCTGGAGACTCGGATACGCAGTATTTT. This rearrangement joins TRBV29-1 to TRBJ2-3; D is ambiguous. In germline, CDR1 is SQVTM, CDR2 ANQGSEA. With 8 bases removed from V and 6 bases from J, the gap between germline ends came to 12 bases. The CDR3 loop spans 11 amino acids.

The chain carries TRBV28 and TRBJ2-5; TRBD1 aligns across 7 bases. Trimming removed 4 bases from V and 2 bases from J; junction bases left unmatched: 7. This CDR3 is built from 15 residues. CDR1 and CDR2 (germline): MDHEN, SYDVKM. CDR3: CASSSPAGGQETQYF. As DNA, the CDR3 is TGTGCCAGCAGTTCTCCGGCAGGGGGACAAGAGACCCAGTACTTC.

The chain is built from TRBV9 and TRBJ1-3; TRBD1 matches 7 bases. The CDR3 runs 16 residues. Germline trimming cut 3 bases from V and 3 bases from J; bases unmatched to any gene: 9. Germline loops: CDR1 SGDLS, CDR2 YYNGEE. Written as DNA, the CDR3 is TGTGCCAGCAGCGGACCGAGGGGGCTAGGTGGAAACACCATATATTTT. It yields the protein CASSGPRGLGGNTIYF.

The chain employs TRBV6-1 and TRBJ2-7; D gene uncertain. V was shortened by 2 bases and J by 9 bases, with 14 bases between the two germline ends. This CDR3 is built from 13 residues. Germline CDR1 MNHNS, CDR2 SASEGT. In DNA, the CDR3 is TGTGCCAGCAGTGAAAACCTCAGGTTCCCGCAGTACTTC. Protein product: CASSENLRFPQYF.

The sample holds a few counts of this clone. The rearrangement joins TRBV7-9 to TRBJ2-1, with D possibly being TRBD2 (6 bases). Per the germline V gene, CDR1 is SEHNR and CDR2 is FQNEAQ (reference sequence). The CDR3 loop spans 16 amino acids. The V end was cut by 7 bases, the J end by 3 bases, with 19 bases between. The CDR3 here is CASTPGGTGYYNEQFF. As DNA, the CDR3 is TGTGCCAGCACCCCCGGCGGGACTGGGTACTACAATGAGCAGTTCTTC.

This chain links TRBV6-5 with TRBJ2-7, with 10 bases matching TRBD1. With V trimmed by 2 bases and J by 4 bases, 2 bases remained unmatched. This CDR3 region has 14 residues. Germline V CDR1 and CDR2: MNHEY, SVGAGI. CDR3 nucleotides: TGTGCCAGCAGTTACGGGGGACAGGGGTACGAGCAGTACTTC. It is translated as CASSYGGQGYEQYF.

As DNA, the CDR3 is TGTGCCAGTACCTCCCCTGGCGGGACCTACAATGAGCAGTTCTTC. This codes for CASTSPGGTYNEQFF. The rearrangement links TRBV19 to TRBJ2-1; a possible D gene is TRBD2 (6 bases). The germline V gene has CDR1 LNHDA and CDR2 SQIVND (reference sequence). The CDR3 contains 15 residues. Trimming left V 7 bases short and J 2 bases short, with 15 bases between.

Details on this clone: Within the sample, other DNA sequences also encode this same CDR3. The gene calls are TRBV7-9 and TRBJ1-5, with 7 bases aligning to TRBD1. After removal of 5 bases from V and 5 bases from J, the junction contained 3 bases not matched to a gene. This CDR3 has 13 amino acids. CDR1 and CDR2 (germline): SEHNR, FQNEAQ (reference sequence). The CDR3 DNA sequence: TGTGCCAGCAGCCCTACAGGGGATCAGCCCCAGCATTTT. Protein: CASSPTGDQPQHF. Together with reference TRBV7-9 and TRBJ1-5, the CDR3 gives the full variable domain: DTGVSQNPRHKITKRGQNVTFRCDPISEHNRLYWYRQTLGQGPEFLTYFQNEAQLEKSRLLSDRFSAERPKGSFSTLEIQRTEQGDSAMYLCASSPTGDQPQHFGDGTRLSIL.

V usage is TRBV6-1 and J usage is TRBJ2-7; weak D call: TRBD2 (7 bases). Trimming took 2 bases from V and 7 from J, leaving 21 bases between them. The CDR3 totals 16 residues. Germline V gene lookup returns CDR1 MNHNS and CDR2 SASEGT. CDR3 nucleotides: TGTGCCAGCAGTGAAAGGGGGGGCAGGAGTCCGCGGGAGCAGTACTTC. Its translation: CASSERGGRSPREQYF.

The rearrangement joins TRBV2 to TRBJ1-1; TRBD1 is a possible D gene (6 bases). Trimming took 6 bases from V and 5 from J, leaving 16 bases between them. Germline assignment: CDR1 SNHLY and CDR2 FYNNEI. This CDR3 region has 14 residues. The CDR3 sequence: CASRVRTVGTEAFF. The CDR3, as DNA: TGTGCCAGCAGGGTGAGGACAGTGGGGACTGAAGCTTTCTTT.

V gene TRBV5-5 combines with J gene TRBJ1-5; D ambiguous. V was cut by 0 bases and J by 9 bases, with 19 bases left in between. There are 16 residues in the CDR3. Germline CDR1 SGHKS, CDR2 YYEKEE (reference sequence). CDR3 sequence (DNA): TGTGCCAGCAGCTTGGCCGATAACCCGGGGTCCTGGCCCCAGCATTTT. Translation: CASSLADNPGSWPQHF.

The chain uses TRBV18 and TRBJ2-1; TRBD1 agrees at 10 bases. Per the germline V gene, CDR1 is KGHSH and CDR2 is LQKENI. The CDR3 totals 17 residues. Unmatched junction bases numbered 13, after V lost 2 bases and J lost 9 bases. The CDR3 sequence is CASSPTPTGQGFGEQFF. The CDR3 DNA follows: TGTGCCAGCTCACCAACACCGACGGGACAGGGGTTTGGTGAGCAGTTCTTC.

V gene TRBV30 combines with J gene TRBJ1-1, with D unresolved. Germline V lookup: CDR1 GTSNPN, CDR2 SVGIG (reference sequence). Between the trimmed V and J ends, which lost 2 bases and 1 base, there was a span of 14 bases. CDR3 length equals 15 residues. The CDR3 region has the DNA TGTGCCTGGAGTCCCCACTCGTTCGGGAACACTGAAGCTTTCTTT. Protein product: CAWSPHSFGNTEAFF.